Below are 19 T cell receptor beta chains sequenced from a single sample in a study of blood T cell repertoires in COVID-19. Sequenced by immunoSEQ multiplex PCR; TCRdb stores in-frame clones only, minus some. This table holds approximately 100,000 clones, approximately 84% found once. The specimen was peripheral blood. These receptor sequences come from a woman in her 50s with acute or convalescent COVID-19.

The chain links TRBV11-1 to TRBJ1-1, with D perhaps TRBD1 (5 bases). V lost 8 bases and J lost 7, with 11 bases in between. The germline CDR1 and CDR2 sequences are SGHAT and FQDESV (reference sequence). CDR3 size: 11 residues. The DNA for the CDR3 is TGTGCCAGCCAGGGTCACCTTGAAGCTTTCTTT. Amino acids: CASQGHLEAFF.

V is TRBV6-2 or TRBV6-3 and J is TRBJ2-1; 7 bases are shared with TRBD2. V lost 4 bases to trimming and J lost 12 bases; unmatched junction nucleotides: 6. There are 12 residues in the CDR3. Germline values: CDR1 MNHEY, CDR2 SVGEGT. CDR3 nucleotide sequence: TGTGCCAGCAGTTTAAAGCGGGGAAGGCAGTTCTTC. Translation gives CASSLKRGRQFF.

The genes are TRBV5-1 and TRBJ1-3; D is ambiguous. From germline, CDR1 is SGHRS and CDR2 YFSETQ. This CDR3 region has 15 residues. Trimming took off 3 bases at V and 0 bases at J, with 10 bases between the two ends. In DNA form, the CDR3 reads TGCGCCAGCAGCTCACTCGGGATCTCTGGAAACACCATATATTTT. This encodes CASSSLGISGNTIYF.

The chain uses TRBV3-1 (or the pseudogene TRBV3-2) and TRBJ1-2; D may be TRBD1 (5 bases). Germline V gene lookup returns CDR1 LGHDT and CDR2 YNNKEL (reference sequence). This CDR3 spans 14 amino acids. Trimming stripped 4 bases from V and 7 bases from J, with 16 bases between. The CDR3 DNA sequence: TGTGCCAGCAGCCGCAAAGGCGGGGGATCTGGCTACACCTTC. Its translation is CASSRKGGGSGYTF.

V gene TRBV11-2 combines with J gene TRBJ1-1, with D maybe TRBD1 (5 bases). V was cut by 0 bases and J by 1 base, with 21 bases left in between. CDR3 size: 19 residues. Germline assignment: CDR1 SGHAT and CDR2 FQNNGV. DNA of the CDR3: TGTGCCAGCAGCTTAGATGAGGCGTTGGGGCAGATCCGGAACACTGAAGCTTTCTTT. Translation: CASSLDEALGQIRNTEAFF.

Here the CDR3 reads CASSQDRGGTGLMNTEAFF. CDR3 nucleotide sequence: TGCGCCAGCAGCCAAGATCGCGGGGGGACAGGGCTTATGAACACTGAAGCTTTCTTT. The V gene is TRBV4-1, the J gene TRBJ1-1; TRBD1 aligns across 9 bases. The CDR3 has 19 residues. J gave up 0 bases and V 0 bases, and 11 bases lay outside the gene matches. Germline values: CDR1 MGHRA, CDR2 YSYEKL.

V and J are TRBV10-3 and TRBJ1-2; D is uncertain. There are 15 residues in the CDR3. Trimming shortened V by 4 bases and J by 0 bases, and 12 bases separated the two germline ends. Germline V gene sequence: CDR1 ENHRY, CDR2 SYGVKD. CDR3 nucleotide sequence: TGTGCCATCAGTGTGGTGTCAGTCTCTAACTATGGCTACACCTTC. Translated: CAISVVSVSNYGYTF.

J is TRBJ2-3 and V is TRBV19; TRBD1 matches 7 bases. This CDR3 is 16 amino acids long. CDR1 and CDR2 (germline): LNHDA, SQIVND (reference sequence). V was pared by 7 bases and J by 5 bases, with 15 bases of the junction left unmatched. The CDR3 DNA reads TGTGCCAGTACCGATAGACAGGGCAATCACAGAGATACGCAGTATTTT. Amino acid sequence: CASTDRQGNHRDTQYF.

The J gene is TRBJ2-2, the V gene TRBV9; perhaps TRBD2 as D (5 bases). Germline CDR1 and CDR2: SGDLS and YYNGEE. This CDR3 has 15 amino acids. Trimming removed 3 bases at V and 17 bases at J, with 26 bases between. CDR3 loop: CASSATTRETTTLFF. The CDR3 coding sequence is TGTGCCAGCAGCGCCACCACTCGTGAGACTACTACCCTCTTTTTT.

The chain employs TRBV5-4 and TRBJ1-3; 8 nucleotides line up with TRBD1. Germline trimming cut 4 bases from V and 4 bases from J; bases unmatched to any gene: 7. The CDR3 has 15 amino acids. Germline loops: CDR1 SGHNT, CDR2 YYREEE (reference sequence). The CDR3, as DNA: TGTGCCAGCAGCGACAAACAGGGGGGCGGAAACACCATATATTTT. Its protein is CASSDKQGGGNTIYF.

This CDR3 reads CASSVEAGTSTDTQYF. Written as DNA, the CDR3 is TGTGCCAGCAGCGTAGAAGCGGGCACTAGCACAGATACGCAGTATTTT. The chain is built from TRBV9 and TRBJ2-3; possibly TRBD2 for D (6 bases). Germline V CDR1 and CDR2: SGDLS, YYNGEE. This CDR3 has 16 amino acids. V lost 0 bases and J 0 bases, leaving 11 bases between the germline ends.

This sequence joins TRBV6-1 and TRBJ2-5; D gene uncertain. Germline CDR1 is MNHNS and CDR2 is SASEGT. V lost 3 bases to trimming and J lost 4 bases, with 18 bases between them. The CDR3 covers 16 residues. Here the CDR3 DNA reads TGTGCCAGCAGTGAGCTCACAGTAGGCCCCCGAGAGACCCAGTACTTC. It yields the protein CASSELTVGPRETQYF.

The chain uses TRBV3-1 (or the pseudogene TRBV3-2) and TRBJ1-1; the D gene is possibly TRBD1 (5 bases). V lost 10 bases and J 5 bases, leaving 20 bases between the germline ends. This CDR3 has 14 amino acids. Germline V gives CDR1 LGHDT, CDR2 YNNKEL (reference sequence). This chain's CDR3 is CATKRGPFGTEAFF. In DNA form, the CDR3 reads TGTGCCACCAAGCGGGGACCTTTCGGAACTGAAGCTTTCTTT.

V usage is TRBV6-2 or TRBV6-3 and J usage is TRBJ1-2; TRBD1 is a possible D gene (6 bases). The CDR3 loop spans 13 amino acids. CDR1 MNHEY and CDR2 SVGEGT come from the germline V gene. Deletions cut 4 bases from V and 4 bases from J, with 10 bases between. CDR3 in amino acids: CASSLDSIYGYTF. The CDR3 bases are TGTGCCAGCAGTTTGGACAGCATCTATGGCTACACCTTC.

The chain is built from TRBV7-9 and TRBJ2-3, with a tentative D call TRBD2 (6 bases). The germline gives CDR1 SEHNR, CDR2 FQNEAQ (reference sequence). This CDR3 has 16 residues. Trimming took off 5 bases at V and 3 bases at J, with 18 bases between the two ends. In nucleotides, the CDR3 is TGTGCCAGCAGCCACCCCTGGGGGGACCTGACAGATACGCAGTATTTT. Amino acids: CASSHPWGDLTDTQYF.

This clone has only one observation. V gene TRBV3-1 (or the pseudogene TRBV3-2) combines with J gene TRBJ2-7; D unclear. The V gene lost 3 bases and the J gene lost 6 bases, with 12 bases spanning the gap. Germline V lookup: CDR1 LGHDT, CDR2 YNNKEL (reference sequence). The CDR3 length is 13 residues. The CDR3 nucleotides read TGTGCCAGCAGCCAGAGGCTACCTGGCGAGCAGTACTTC. Encoded protein: CASSQRLPGEQYF.

The chain employs TRBV25-1 and TRBJ2-7, with TRBD1 matching over 7 bases. Unmatched junction bases numbered 0, after V lost 8 bases and J lost 2 bases. Per the germline V gene, CDR1 is MGHDK and CDR2 is SYGVNS. The CDR3 runs 11 residues. CDR3 loop: CASGTAYEQYF. The CDR3, as DNA: TGTGCCAGCGGGACAGCCTACGAGCAGTACTTC.

The V call is TRBV2, the J call TRBJ2-5, with 8 bases aligning to TRBD2. Per the germline V gene, CDR1 is SNHLY and CDR2 is FYNNEI. The junction had 9 bases not matched to a gene; V was cut back by 6 bases and J by 3 bases. The CDR3 spans 15 residues. CDR3 amino acids: CASRQRGREKETQYF. DNA of the CDR3: TGTGCCAGCAGACAGCGGGGGCGCGAGAAAGAGACCCAGTACTTC.

The rearrangement links TRBV25-1 to TRBJ2-2; possibly TRBD1 for D (6 bases). V lost 3 bases and J lost 1, with 6 bases in between. Looked up from germline, CDR1 is MGHDK and CDR2 is SYGVNS. This CDR3 is 14 amino acids long. CDR3 nucleotide sequence: TGTGCCAGCAGTGACAGGGGGAACACCGGGGAGCTGTTTTTT. Protein product: CASSDRGNTGELFF.